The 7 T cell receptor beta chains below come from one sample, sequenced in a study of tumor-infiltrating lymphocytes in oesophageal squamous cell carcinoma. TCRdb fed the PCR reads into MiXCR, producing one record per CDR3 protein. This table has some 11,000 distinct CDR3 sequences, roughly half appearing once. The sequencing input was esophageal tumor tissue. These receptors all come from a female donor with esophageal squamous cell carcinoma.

CDR3 bases: TGTGCCAGCAGCCGCGGGACAGGGGGACCAGATACGCAGTATTTT. Translated, it gives CASSRGTGGPDTQYF. The V and J genes are TRBV11-2 and TRBJ2-3, with 11 bases aligning to TRBD1. CDR3 length: 15 residues. The ends lost 5 bases at V and 4 bases at J; junction bases unmatched: 5. Germline V CDR1 and CDR2: SGHAT, FQNNGV.

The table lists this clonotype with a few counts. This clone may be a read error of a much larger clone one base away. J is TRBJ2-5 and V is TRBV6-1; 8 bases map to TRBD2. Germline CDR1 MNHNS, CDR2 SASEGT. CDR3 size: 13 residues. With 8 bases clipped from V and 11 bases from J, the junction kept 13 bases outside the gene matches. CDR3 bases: TGTGCCAGCTCCGGGGGGGCCGATAATGAGCAGTACTTC. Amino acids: CASSGGADNEQYF.

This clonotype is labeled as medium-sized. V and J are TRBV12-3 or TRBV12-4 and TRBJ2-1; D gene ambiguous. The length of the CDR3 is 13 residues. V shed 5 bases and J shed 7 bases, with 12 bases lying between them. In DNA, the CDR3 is TGTGCCAGCAGTCAGAATAGGTGGAATGAGCAGTTCTTC. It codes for CASSQNRWNEQFF.

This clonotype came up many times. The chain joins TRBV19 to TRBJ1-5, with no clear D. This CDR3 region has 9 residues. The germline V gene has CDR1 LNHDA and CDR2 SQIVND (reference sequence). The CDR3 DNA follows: TGTGTGAGCAATCAGCCCCAGCATTTT. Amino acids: CVSNQPQHF.

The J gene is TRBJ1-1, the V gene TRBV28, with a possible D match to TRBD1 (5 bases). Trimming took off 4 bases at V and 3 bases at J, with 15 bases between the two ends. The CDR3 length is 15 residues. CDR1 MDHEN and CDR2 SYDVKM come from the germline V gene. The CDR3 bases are TGTGCCAGCAGTTCTAGCTCAGGGTGGGACACTGAAGCTTTCTTT. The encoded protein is CASSSSSGWDTEAFF.

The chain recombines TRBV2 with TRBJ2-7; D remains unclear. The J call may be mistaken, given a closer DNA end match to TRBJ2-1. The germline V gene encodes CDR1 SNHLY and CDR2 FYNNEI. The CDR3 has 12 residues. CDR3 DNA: TGTGCCAGCATCGCGACCTACAATGAGCAGTTCTTC. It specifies CASIATYNEQFF.

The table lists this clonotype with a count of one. The chain's CDR3 is CASRGREQYF. The CDR3, as DNA: TGTGCCAGCAGGGGGCGCGAGCAGTACTTC. The chain employs TRBV6-9 and TRBJ2-1; tentatively, D is TRBD1 (5 bases). The J call may be in error: the DNA end matches TRBJ2-7 better. CDR3 length: 10 amino acids. Germline lookup yields CDR1 MNHGY and CDR2 SVAAGI.